This note documents a single TCR beta chain sequence. Its antigen specificity is not known. No clone much larger than this one lies a single base away; base qualities are absent. The time point label here, explained by the study, means: baseline before first vaccination. Vaccinee samples came from UK trials COV001 and COV002, including a single-blind randomized controlled phase 2/3 trial of AZD1222 (ChAdOx1 nCoV-19) in healthy adults. Trial participant PBMC samples were collected at day 0 and day 28 after the second dose for TCRbeta chain sequencing. The source of the sample is a study of T cell responses to AZD1222 COVID-19 vaccine (dated by TCRdb to the early 2020s). In terms of the full investigation: AZD1222 recipients given second doses at about 4 weeks or at about 12 weeks were pooled, since spike-specific TCR depth and breadth were not found to differ between the two schedules. Trial participants were enrolled by age into subgroups of 18-55, 56-69 and 70-plus years, and around 150, 29 and 61 TCR-sequenced participants, respectively, were included in these subgroups. A total of approximately 250 trial participants underwent TCR sequencing, of whom 200 to 220 had received two doses of AZD1222 and 26 had received two doses of the MenACWY control vaccine. What the work shows at the level of the full study, not this receptor alone: Participants were mostly white British, with more females than males. The authors suggested clonal diversity may have been underestimated. Conclusions about previously exposed vaccinees were limited because only a handful of AZD1222 recipients were SARS-CoV-2 seropositive at baseline. A significant rise in spike-specific TCR breadth and depth was observed after two AZD1222 doses relative to day 0 and relative to MenACWY recipients. Vaccine-associated CD4 TCRs spanned the whole spike protein, with dominant responses in regions 160-218 and 743-854. No day 14 peak-response samples were available, so repertoires were characterized only after the peak T cell response. The 56-69-year group was small, and its depth increase did not reach significance, likely because of low power. Reportedly, close to half of the unique spike-specific TCRs recognized epitopes lying outside the regions that are mutated in the B.1.351 and B.1.1.7 variants.

The CDR3 regions of human TCRbeta chains were subjected to immunosequencing. As for how the authors treated the data: Repertoire TCRs were matched against a reference library of SARS-CoV-2-specific TCRs generated with the MIRA antigen-specificity platform. Breadth was defined as the fraction of unique TCRs that were SARS-CoV-2-associated, and depth was defined as the fraction of total T cells that were SARS-CoV-2-associated. Using the MIRA data, each spike-specific TCR was assigned both to the spike region to which the TCR was reactive and to a CD4 or CD8 class. Log10-transformed breadth and depth values were compared by one-way ANOVA with Sidak's multiple comparisons tests. TCRdb retrieved this table from immuneACCESS and kept in-frame rearrangements only. Not all clones are present; in checked studies, unresolved V genes account for under half, and no reason is known for the remainder. V and J calls and clone size are copied from that table; D and trimming were computed from the DNA. Here the sample has some 110,000 clones; roughly 90% occur a single time. Jointly, the top ten make up under 5% of the sample.

CDR3 length: 14 amino acids, cysteine to phenylalanine. Here the CDR3 DNA is all that survives: 42 bases in frame from base 1. CDR1 SNHLY and CDR2 FYNNEI were looked up in the germline V gene. The junction carries 15 bases between V and J, which are trimmed by 10 bases and 2 bases respectively. This TCR derives from an adult in good health. Sequenced material: peripheral blood, taken on day 0 of AZD1222 vaccination. The chain uses TRBV2 and TRBJ2-1; TRBD1 could be the D gene, as 6 bases match. In nucleotides, the sequence is TGTGCCACAAGACAGGACGGGGCCTACAATGAGCAGTTCTTC. Translated, it reads CATRQDGAYNEQFF.